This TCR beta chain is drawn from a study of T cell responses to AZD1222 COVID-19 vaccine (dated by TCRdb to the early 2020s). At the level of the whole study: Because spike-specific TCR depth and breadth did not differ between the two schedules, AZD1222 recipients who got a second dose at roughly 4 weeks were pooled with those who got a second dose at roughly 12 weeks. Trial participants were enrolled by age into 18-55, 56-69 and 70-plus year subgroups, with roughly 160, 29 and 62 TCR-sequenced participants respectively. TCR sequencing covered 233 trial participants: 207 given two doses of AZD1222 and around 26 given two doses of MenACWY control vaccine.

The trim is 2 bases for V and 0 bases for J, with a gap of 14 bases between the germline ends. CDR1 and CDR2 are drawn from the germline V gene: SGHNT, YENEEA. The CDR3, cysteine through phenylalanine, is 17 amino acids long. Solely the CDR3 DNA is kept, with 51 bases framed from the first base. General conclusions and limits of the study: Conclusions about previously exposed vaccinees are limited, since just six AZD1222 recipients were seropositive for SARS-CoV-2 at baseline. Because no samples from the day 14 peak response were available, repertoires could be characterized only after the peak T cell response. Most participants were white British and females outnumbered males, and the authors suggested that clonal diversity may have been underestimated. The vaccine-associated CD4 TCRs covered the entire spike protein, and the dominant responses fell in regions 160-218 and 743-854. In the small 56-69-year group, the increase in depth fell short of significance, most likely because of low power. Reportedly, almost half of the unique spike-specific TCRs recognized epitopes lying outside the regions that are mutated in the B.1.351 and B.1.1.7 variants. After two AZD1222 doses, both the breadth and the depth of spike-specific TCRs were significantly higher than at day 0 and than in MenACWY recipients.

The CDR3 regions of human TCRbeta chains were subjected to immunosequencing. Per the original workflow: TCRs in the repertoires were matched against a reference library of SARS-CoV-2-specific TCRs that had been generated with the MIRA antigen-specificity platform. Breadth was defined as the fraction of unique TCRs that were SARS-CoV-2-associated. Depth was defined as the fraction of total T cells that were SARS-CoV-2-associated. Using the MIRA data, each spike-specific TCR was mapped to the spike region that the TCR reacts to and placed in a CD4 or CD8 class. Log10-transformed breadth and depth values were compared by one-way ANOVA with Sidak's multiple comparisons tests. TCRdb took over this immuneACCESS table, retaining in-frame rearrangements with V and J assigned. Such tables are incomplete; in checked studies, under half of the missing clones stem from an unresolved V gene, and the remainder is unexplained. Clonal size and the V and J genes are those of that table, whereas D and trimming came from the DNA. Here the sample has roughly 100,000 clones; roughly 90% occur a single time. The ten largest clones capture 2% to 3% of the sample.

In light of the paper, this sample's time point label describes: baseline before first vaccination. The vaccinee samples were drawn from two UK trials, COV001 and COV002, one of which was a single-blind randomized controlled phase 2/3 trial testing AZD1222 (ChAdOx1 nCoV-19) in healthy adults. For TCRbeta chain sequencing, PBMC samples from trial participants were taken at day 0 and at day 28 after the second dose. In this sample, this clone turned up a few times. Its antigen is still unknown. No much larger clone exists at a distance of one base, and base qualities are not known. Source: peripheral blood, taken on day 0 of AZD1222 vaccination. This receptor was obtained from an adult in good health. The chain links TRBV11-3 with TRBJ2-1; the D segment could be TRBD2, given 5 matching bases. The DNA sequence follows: TGTGCCAGCAGCTTAACGAGCGGCTTAAGCTCCTACAATGAGCAGTTCTTC. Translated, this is CASSLTSGLSSYNEQFF. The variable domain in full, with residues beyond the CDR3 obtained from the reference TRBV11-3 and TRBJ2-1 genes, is EAGVVQSPRYKIIEKKQPVAFWCNPISGHNTLYWYLQNLGQGPELLIRYENEEAVDDSQLPKDRFSAERLKGVDSTLKIQPAELGDSAVYLCASSLTSGLSSYNEQFFGPGTRLTVL.